These 32 T cell receptor beta chains share one sample of origin, sequenced in a study of beta chain features in type 1 diabetes. Study outcomes and limitations: Shortening that was moderate but significant affected the TCRB CDR3s of Type 1 diabetes patients in all four CD4+ subsets.

The entirety of the isolated RNA underwent reverse transcription, so expressed TCRB transcripts were sequenced. The data were produced by immunoSEQ multiplex PCR, yet TCRdb's version contains in-frame clones alone and is incomplete. The data contain 300,000 to 400,000 clones, around 10% of them singletons. Their cognate antigens are unknown. Sequenced input: central memory CD4+ T cells from blood. Every receptor here comes from a man under 40 with type 1 diabetes.

This clone was counted many times. The chain links TRBV7-2 to TRBJ2-1, with D hard to call. This CDR3 has 14 residues. The V and J ends lost 5 bases and 0 bases respectively, with 8 bases between them. Germline V gene sequence: CDR1 SGHTA, CDR2 FQGNSA. CDR3 sequence: CASSPGLSYNEQFF. In DNA, the CDR3 is TGTGCCAGCAGCCCTGGTCTCTCCTACAATGAGCAGTTCTTC.

The V and J genes are TRBV7-8 and TRBJ2-3; 8 positions match TRBD1. Per germline, CDR1 SGHVS and CDR2 FQNEAQ. The CDR3 consists of 15 residues. V lost 5 bases to trimming and J lost 1 base; unmatched junction nucleotides: 5. The CDR3 DNA reads as TGTGCCAGCAGCAACAGGGGGTTGGGCACAGATACGCAGTATTTT. This gives the protein CASSNRGLGTDTQYF.

This chain joins TRBV7-9 and TRBJ1-1; D is unresolved. This CDR3 comprises 14 residues. V lost 5 bases, J lost 2 bases, and 12 bases lay in between. Germline V CDR1 and CDR2: SEHNR, FQNEAQ (reference sequence). The DNA for the CDR3 is TGTGCCAGCAGCCTCTGGACGGTTAACACTGAAGCTTTCTTT. Translation: CASSLWTVNTEAFF.

This clone turned up a few times. This sequence joins TRBV27 and TRBJ2-4; D is unclear. From germline, CDR1 is MNHEY and CDR2 SMNVEV (reference sequence). The ends were cut back, 6 bases at V and 5 bases at J, with 23 bases in the middle. This CDR3 has 17 residues. CDR3 sequence reads: CASSSTQSVVLENIQYF. The CDR3 coding sequence is TGTGCCAGCAGCAGTACCCAAAGCGTGGTGTTAGAAAACATTCAGTACTTC.

The genes are TRBV7-3 and TRBJ2-2; TRBD2 matches 12 bases. Germline V lookup: CDR1 SGHTA, CDR2 FQGTGA. The CDR3 spans 18 residues. Germline trimming cut 5 bases from V and 3 bases from J; bases unmatched to any gene: 10. The CDR3 here is CASSLGTSGRLDTGELFF. CDR3 sequence (DNA): TGTGCCAGCAGCCTCGGAACTAGCGGGAGGTTGGACACCGGGGAGCTGTTTTTT.

The chain has TRBV18 and TRBJ1-1, with D unclear. This CDR3 comprises 15 residues. Germline CDR1 reads KGHSH; CDR2 reads LQKENI. V lost 2 bases and J 0 bases, leaving 10 bases between the germline ends. The CDR3 is CASSPTSGMNTEAFF. DNA of the CDR3: TGTGCCAGCTCACCAACCAGCGGGATGAACACTGAAGCTTTCTTT.

In this sample, this clone turned up a few times. The chain uses TRBV5-4 and TRBJ2-7, with 7 positions matching TRBD2. This CDR3 comprises 14 residues. CDR1 and CDR2 from the germline V gene are SGHNT and YYREEE (reference sequence). V lost 3 bases, J lost 4 bases, and 7 bases stayed unmatched. As DNA, the CDR3 is TGTGCCAGCAGCTCGGGGGGTTCCTGGTACGAGCAGTACTTC. This encodes CASSSGGSWYEQYF.

This clone was seen only a few times. The V and J genes are TRBV29-1 and TRBJ2-3; D is ambiguous. Germline V gene lookup returns CDR1 SQVTM and CDR2 ANQGSEA. The CDR3 is 14 amino acids. Trimming shortened V by 2 bases and J by 1 base, and 10 bases separated the two germline ends. The CDR3 coding sequence is TGCAGCGTTGAAAGGTTTGGGGGCACAGATACGCAGTATTTT. Protein product: CSVERFGGTDTQYF.

This clone appeared a few times. This chain uses TRBV6-1 with TRBJ2-1; no clear D gene. CDR1 is MNHNS, CDR2 SASEGT, per germline. CDR3 length: 14 residues. Trimming pared 5 bases from V and 5 bases from J, leaving 13 bases between. CDR3 amino acids: CASSSPAINNEQFF. The CDR3 region has the DNA TGTGCCAGCAGTTCACCGGCAATCAACAATGAGCAGTTCTTC.

This clone was seen ten or more times. This chain uses TRBV18 with TRBJ2-7; D not resolved. Trimming pared 4 bases from V and 6 bases from J, leaving 16 bases between. The CDR3 is made up of 14 amino acids. The germline V gene encodes CDR1 KGHSH and CDR2 LQKENI. As DNA, the CDR3 is TGTGCCAGCTCACTCGTAACTACGTTTTTCGAGCAGTACTTC. This sequence encodes CASSLVTTFFEQYF.

A few counts support this clone. This chain uses TRBV30 with TRBJ1-5, with D possibly matching TRBD1 (5 bases). CDR1 and CDR2 from the germline V gene are GTSNPN and SVGIG (reference sequence). V gave up 2 bases and J gave up 5 bases, with 19 bases separating them. The CDR3 is 16 amino acids. The CDR3 is CAWSSAGLNPHQPQHF. CDR3 nucleotides: TGTGCCTGGAGTTCGGCAGGGCTCAACCCCCATCAGCCCCAGCATTTT. Filled out from reference TRBV30 and TRBJ1-5, the complete variable domain reads SQTIHQWPATLVQPVGSPLSLECTVEGTSNPNLYWYRQAAGRGLQLLFYSVGIGQISSEVPQNLSASRPQDRQFILSSKKLLLSDSGFYLCAWSSAGLNPHQPQHFGDGTRLSIL.

The chain combines TRBV11-2 with TRBJ1-2, with D uncertain. Germline V gene data show CDR1 as SGHAT and CDR2 as FQNNGV. Trimming shortened V by 5 bases and J by 6 bases, and 13 bases separated the two germline ends. The length of the CDR3 is 13 residues. The CDR3 loop reads CASSQGSQDGYTF. The CDR3 DNA follows: TGTGCCAGCAGCCAAGGGAGCCAGGATGGCTACACCTTC.

About this clone: The junction does not match germline at one end; this may be a read error. The rearrangement links TRBV4-1 to TRBJ2-3; D not resolved. This CDR3 has 14 amino acids. Germline values: CDR1 MGHRA, CDR2 YSYEKL. The CDR3 DNA is TGCGCCAGCAGTCAAGGGATCGGCACAGATACGCAGTATTTT. Amino acids: CASSQGIGTDTQYF.

V gene TRBV7-2 combines with J gene TRBJ1-2; 7 bases agree with TRBD1. The ends lost 4 bases at V and 5 bases at J; junction bases unmatched: 10. This CDR3 spans 15 amino acids. The germline V gene encodes CDR1 SGHTA and CDR2 FQGNSA. CDR3 DNA sequence: TGTGCCAGCAGCTACAGTGAGGGGGCGGGGTATGGCTACACCTTC. Its protein is CASSYSEGAGYGYTF.

The chain joins TRBV4-2 to TRBJ2-2; D tentatively reads TRBD1 or TRBD2 (5 bases each). The CDR3 is 15 residues long. Between the trimmed V and J ends, which lost 5 bases and 6 bases, there was a span of 16 bases. CDR1 and CDR2 (germline): LGHNA, YNFKEQ. CDR3 sequence (DNA): TGTGCCAGCAGCTTACCGGGGCAACTGGCCGGGGAGCTGTTTTTT. It specifies CASSLPGQLAGELFF.

This chain connects TRBV29-1 to TRBJ2-3; D is undetermined. Germline-derived CDR1 and CDR2 are SQVTM and ANQGSEA. The CDR3 extends over 12 amino acids. V dropped 4 bases and J dropped 4 bases, with 9 bases sitting between them. Here the CDR3 reads CSVGKGADTQYF. DNA of the CDR3: TGCAGCGTTGGAAAAGGTGCAGATACGCAGTATTTT.

The DNA for the CDR3 is TGTGCCAGCAGTACCGTAGTGGGGACAGATACGCAGTATTTT. Translated: CASSTVVGTDTQYF. The genes are TRBV28 and TRBJ2-3, with no clear D. Germline V gene data show CDR1 as MDHEN and CDR2 as SYDVKM. The CDR3 loop spans 14 amino acids. Deletions cut 5 bases from V and 3 bases from J, with 12 bases between. Supplemented by reference TRBV28 and TRBJ2-3, the full variable domain reads DVKVTQSSRYLVKRTGEKVFLECVQDMDHENMFWYRQDPGLGLRLIYFSYDVKMKEKGDIPEGYSVSREKKERFSLILESASTNQTSMYLCASSTVVGTDTQYFGPGTRLTVL.

At least ten counts were recorded for this clone. This chain joins TRBV4-3 and TRBJ2-3, with 12 positions matching TRBD1. Germline lookup yields CDR1 LGHNA and CDR2 YSLEER. This CDR3 spans 16 amino acids. V lost 4 bases to trimming and J lost 6 bases; unmatched junction nucleotides: 8. CDR3 region: CASSPRGTGGMDTQYF. CDR3 nucleotides: TGCGCCAGCAGCCCTCGGGGGACAGGGGGCATGGATACGCAGTATTTT.

This clone has only a few counts. The chain links TRBV11-2 to TRBJ2-2, with 11 nucleotides matching TRBD2. The V and J ends lost 7 bases and 2 bases, in that order; junction bases with no gene match: 6. CDR3 size: 16 residues. CDR1 and CDR2 from the germline V gene are SGHAT and FQNNGV. CDR3 nucleotides: TGTGCCAGCAACTCACTAGCGGGGGATAACACCGGGGAGCTGTTTTTT. Translation: CASNSLAGDNTGELFF.

This chain connects TRBV5-1 to TRBJ2-3; the match to TRBD2 covers 8 bases. This CDR3 region has 16 residues. V dropped 5 bases and J dropped 3; count of bases not matched to a gene: 11. Per the germline V gene, CDR1 is SGHRS and CDR2 is YFSETQ. For the CDR3, the DNA is TGCGCCAGCAGTGTGGATCAAGCGGGAGCTACAGATACGCAGTATTTT. Protein product: CASSVDQAGATDTQYF.

V usage is TRBV7-9 and J usage is TRBJ1-5; the D gene is possibly TRBD1 (6 bases). The CDR3 runs 14 residues. The V gene's germline CDR1 is SEHNR and CDR2 FQNEAQ (reference sequence). V lost 5 bases to trimming and J lost 4 bases, with 12 bases between them. The CDR3 sequence is CASSQNRENQPQHF. The CDR3 DNA is TGTGCCAGCAGCCAAAACAGGGAAAATCAGCCCCAGCATTTT.

This clone was recorded a few times. This rearrangement joins TRBV9 to TRBJ2-7; 11 bases line up with TRBD1. Germline CDR1 is SGDLS and CDR2 is YYNGEE. CDR3 length: 15 amino acids. Trimming cost V 0 bases and J 4 bases; bases outside gene matches: 3. CDR3 DNA: TGTGCCAGCAGCGTAGGGACAGGGGGCGAATACGAGCAGTACTTC. Translated, it gives CASSVGTGGEYEQYF.

The chain links TRBV18 to TRBJ2-3; 12 bases match TRBD1. Germline loops: CDR1 KGHSH, CDR2 LQKENI. Trimming removed 3 bases from V and 6 bases from J; junction bases left unmatched: 7. The CDR3 loop spans 16 amino acids. This chain's CDR3 is CASSPLRDRGPDTQYF. In nucleotides, the CDR3 is TGTGCCAGCTCACCTCTCCGGGACAGGGGGCCGGATACGCAGTATTTT.

This clone was counted many times. This chain links TRBV4-2 with TRBJ1-4; 9 nucleotides line up with TRBD1. The germline V gene has CDR1 LGHNA and CDR2 YNFKEQ. Unmatched junction bases numbered 6, after V lost 2 bases and J lost 8 bases. The length of the CDR3 is 15 residues. The CDR3 region is CASSQPDRGGEKLFF. The CDR3 DNA reads as TGTGCCAGCAGCCAACCGGACAGGGGCGGGGAAAAACTGTTTTTT.

This clone has just a few counts. The chain links TRBV6-5 to TRBJ1-4, with 8 bases fitting TRBD1. The CDR3 has 13 residues. V was clipped by 6 bases and J by 8 bases; unmatched bases: 5. Germline V gene lookup returns CDR1 MNHEY and CDR2 SVGAGI. In DNA, the CDR3 is TGTGCCAGCAGCCCAGGGGGCGAGGAAAAACTGTTTTTT. It yields the protein CASSPGGEEKLFF.

This clone has a handful of counts. This chain connects TRBV18 to TRBJ2-1; the D gene could be TRBD1 or TRBD2 (6 bases each). The V and J ends lost 0 bases and 7 bases respectively, with 22 bases between them. The CDR3 has 18 amino acids. Per the germline V gene, CDR1 is KGHSH and CDR2 is LQKENI. CDR3 DNA: TGTGCCAGCTCACCACCAGGGGGAGGAAGCTCGTCCCTGAATGAGCAGTTCTTC. Translated: CASSPPGGGSSSLNEQFF.

This clone was detected only a few times. V is TRBV4-3 and J is TRBJ2-1; 12 nucleotides match TRBD2. V gave up 1 base and J gave up 7 bases; unmatched junction bases: 5. This CDR3 is 16 amino acids long. The germline CDR1 and CDR2 sequences are LGHNA and YSLEER. CDR3 sequence (DNA): TGCGCCAGCAGCCAAGGCAGGACTAGCGGGGCTAATGAGCAGTTCTTC. This codes for CASSQGRTSGANEQFF.

This clone has just a few counts. The chain uses TRBV7-2 and TRBJ1-2; D gene unclear. Germline V gene sequence: CDR1 SGHTA, CDR2 FQGNSA. V lost 1 base and J 14 bases, leaving 11 bases between the germline ends. The CDR3 is made up of 11 amino acids. CDR3 sequence (DNA): TGTGCCAGCAGCTTAGATCGGGTTTATACCTTC. Residues: CASSLDRVYTF.

This clone came up a few times. V usage is TRBV5-4 and J usage is TRBJ1-1, with D hard to call. This CDR3 spans 16 amino acids. Germline CDR1 and CDR2: SGHNT and YYREEE (reference sequence). Trimming stripped 2 bases from V and 0 bases from J, with 14 bases between. Here the CDR3 reads CASSFGQVSMNTEAFF. CDR3 DNA sequence: TGTGCCAGCAGCTTTGGTCAGGTTAGCATGAACACTGAAGCTTTCTTT. The entire variable domain, with the rest obtained from reference TRBV5-4 and TRBJ1-1, is as follows: ETGVTQSPTHLIKTRGQQVTLRCSSQSGHNTVSWYQQALGQGPQFIFQYYREEENGRGNFPPRFSGLQFPNYSSELNVNALELDDSALYLCASSFGQVSMNTEAFFGQGTRLTVV.

This clone has just a few counts. This sequence joins TRBV6-6 and TRBJ2-2; D is ambiguous. The V and J ends lost 2 bases and 5 bases respectively, with 12 bases between them. Per the germline V gene, CDR1 is MNHNY and CDR2 is SVGAGI (reference sequence). This CDR3 region has 15 residues. The DNA of the CDR3 is TGTGCCAGCAGTTACGTCTCCTCCCTGACCGGGGAGCTGTTTTTT. Translated: CASSYVSSLTGELFF.

The chain couples TRBV7-2 to TRBJ1-2; possible D gene TRBD1, 6 bases. V lost 5 bases to trimming and J lost 2 bases, with 12 bases between them. Looked up from germline, CDR1 is SGHTA and CDR2 is FQGNSA. This CDR3 contains 14 residues. DNA of the CDR3: TGTGCCAGCAGCCCAGGGGTGGAAAACTATGGCTACACCTTC. It is translated as CASSPGVENYGYTF.

This chain joins TRBV25-1 and TRBJ2-5, with D unresolved. The CDR3 loop spans 14 amino acids. Germline CDR1 and CDR2: MGHDK and SYGVNS. With 8 bases removed from V and 5 bases from J, the gap between germline ends came to 18 bases. The CDR3 DNA sequence: TGTGCCAGCGCCTCGAGAAGGGCGGATGAGACCCAGTACTTC. The encoded protein is CASASRRADETQYF.